In this sample, the clone carrying this T cell receptor (beta chain) turned up once. This entry comes from a study of blood T cell repertoires in COVID-19. Measured with immunoSEQ multiplex PCR; TCRdb has only the in-frame clones, and not every one. The repertoire holds about 200,000 clones, about 90% seen once, with 0.6% to 0.8% in the top ten. Germline V gene sequence: CDR1 SGHNT, CDR2 YYREEE (reference sequence). V was pared by 0 bases and J by 2 bases, with 3 bases of the junction left unmatched. The CDR3 loop spans 15 amino acids. This chain connects TRBV5-4 to TRBJ1-1, with 8 bases that match TRBD1. This sequence originates from a man aged 50-59 years with acute or convalescent COVID-19. Source material: peripheral blood. CDR3 nucleotides: TGTGCCAGCAGCTTGGGGACAGGGCCCAACACTGAAGCTTTCTTT. Protein: CASSLGTGPNTEAFF. Combining the CDR3 with reference TRBV5-4 and TRBJ1-1 gives the whole variable domain ETGVTQSPTHLIKTRGQQVTLRCSSQSGHNTVSWYQQALGQGPQFIFQYYREEENGRGNFPPRFSGLQFPNYSSELNVNALELDDSALYLCASSLGTGPNTEAFFGQGTRLTVV.